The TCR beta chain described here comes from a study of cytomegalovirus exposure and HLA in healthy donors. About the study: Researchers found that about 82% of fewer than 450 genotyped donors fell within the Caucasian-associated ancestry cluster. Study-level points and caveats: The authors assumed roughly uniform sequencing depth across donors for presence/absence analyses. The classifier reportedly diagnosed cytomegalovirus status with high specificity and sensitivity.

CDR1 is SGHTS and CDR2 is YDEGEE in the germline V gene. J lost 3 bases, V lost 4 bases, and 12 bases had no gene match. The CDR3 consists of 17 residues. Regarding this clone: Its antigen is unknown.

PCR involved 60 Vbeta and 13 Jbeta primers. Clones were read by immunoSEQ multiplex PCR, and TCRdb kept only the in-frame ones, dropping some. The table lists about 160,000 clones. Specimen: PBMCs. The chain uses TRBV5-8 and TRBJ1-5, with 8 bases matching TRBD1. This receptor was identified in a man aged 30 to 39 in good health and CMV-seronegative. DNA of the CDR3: TGTGCCAGCAGCACGACGACAGGGGCGGGATCCAATCAGCCCCAGCATTTT. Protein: CASSTTTGAGSNQPQHF.